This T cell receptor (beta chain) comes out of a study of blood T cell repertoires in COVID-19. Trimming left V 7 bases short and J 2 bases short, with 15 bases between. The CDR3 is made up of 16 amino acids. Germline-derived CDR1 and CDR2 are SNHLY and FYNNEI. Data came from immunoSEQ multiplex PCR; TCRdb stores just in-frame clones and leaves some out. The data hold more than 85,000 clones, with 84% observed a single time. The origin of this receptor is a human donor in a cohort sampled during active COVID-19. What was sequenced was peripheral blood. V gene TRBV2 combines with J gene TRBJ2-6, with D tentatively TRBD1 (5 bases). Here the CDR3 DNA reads TGTGCCAGCACACCCATGCAGGGAACTGGGGCCAACGTCCTGACTTTC. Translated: CASTPMQGTGANVLTF. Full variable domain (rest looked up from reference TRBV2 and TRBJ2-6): EPEVTQTPSHQVTQMGQEVILRCVPISNHLYFYWYRQILGQKVEFLVSFYNNEISEKSEIFDDQFSVERPDGSNFTLKIRSTKLEDSAMYFCASTPMQGTGANVLTFGAGSRLTVL.